One sample yielded the 29 T cell receptor beta chains listed below, sequenced in a study of regulatory T cells in long-lasting Graves disease. Time point noted: persistent/refractory GD, antithyroid drugs over 5 years with positive TRAb. PBMC-extracted RNA yielded the TCR library. Libraries of TCR beta came from iRepertoire HTBI primers plus Arm-PCR of CDR3 regions. TCRdb used MiXCR to reprocess the multiplex PCR reads, holding one entry per CDR3 protein. The repertoire holds 450,000 or so distinct CDR3 sequences, with around a fifth as singletons. The sample consisted of peripheral blood mononuclear cells (PBMCs), taken when the disease was refractory, from a patient treated with antithyroid drugs. These receptors were taken from a female donor with Graves disease.

V usage is TRBV30 and J usage is TRBJ1-5; D unclear. The V end was cut by 2 bases, the J end by 0 bases, with 8 bases between. CDR3 length: 14 residues. From germline, CDR1 is GTSNPN and CDR2 SVGIG (reference sequence). Here the CDR3 reads CAWSFGSSNQPQHF. The CDR3 DNA reads as TGTGCCTGGAGTTTCGGCAGTAGCAATCAGCCCCAGCATTTT.

This clonotype was seen at least ten times. The rearrangement joins TRBV12-3 or TRBV12-4 to TRBJ1-1; D is unclear. The CDR3 is made up of 14 amino acids. V was pared by 8 bases and J by 4 bases, with 17 bases between. The CDR3 spells CASRQTRVGTEAFF. DNA for the CDR3: TGTGCCAGCCGCCAAACAAGGGTGGGCACTGAAGCTTTCTTT.

Ten or more counts support this clonotype. The chain has TRBV7-2 and TRBJ2-7, with 11 bases lining up with TRBD2. This CDR3 contains 15 residues. With 6 bases clipped from V and 3 bases from J, the junction kept 7 bases outside the gene matches. The germline CDR1 and CDR2 sequences are SGHTA and FQGNSA. CDR3 region: CASRPGLAVLYEQYF. CDR3 DNA sequence: TGTGCCAGCAGACCGGGACTAGCGGTACTCTACGAGCAGTACTTC.

The gene calls are TRBV19 and TRBJ2-5; 7 nucleotides agree with TRBD2. The CDR3 extends over 18 amino acids. Germline V lookup: CDR1 LNHDA, CDR2 SQIVND (reference sequence). The trim removed 7 bases at V and 4 bases at J, leaving 21 bases unmatched. The CDR3 bases are TGTGCCAGTACCCCGGGGCTAGCGGCGATAAGCGGCCCAGAGACCCAGTACTTC. Translating it yields CASTPGLAAISGPETQYF. The full variable domain, in which reference TRBV19 and TRBJ2-5 provide the parts outside the CDR3, is DGGITQSPKYLFRKEGQNVTLSCEQNLNHDAMYWYRQDPGQGLRLIYYSQIVNDFQKGDIAEGYSVSREKKESFPLTVTSAQKNPTAFYLCASTPGLAAISGPETQYFGPGTRLLVL.

Many counts were recorded for this clonotype. Written as DNA, the CDR3 is TGTGCCAGCAGTTACTCGACCTGGGATTCACCCCTCCACTTT. This translates into CASSYSTWDSPLHF. The chain joins TRBV6-5 to TRBJ1-6; no definite D call. The CDR3 totals 14 residues. The V and J ends lost 0 bases and 8 bases respectively, with 8 bases between them. Germline CDR1 and CDR2: MNHEY and SVGAGI.

The table lists this clonotype with many counts. V usage is TRBV2 and J usage is TRBJ2-7; D not certain. This CDR3 region has 13 residues. CDR1 and CDR2 (germline): SNHLY, FYNNEI. V lost 5 bases to trimming and J lost 2 bases, with 10 bases between them. The CDR3 here is CASSQHIAYEQYF. Written as DNA, the CDR3 is TGTGCCAGCAGTCAACACATTGCCTACGAGCAGTACTTC.

The chain employs TRBV29-1 and TRBJ1-2; perhaps TRBD1 as D (6 bases). Trimming removed 7 bases at V and 4 bases at J, with 13 bases between. The CDR3 consists of 12 residues. From germline, CDR1 is SQVTM and CDR2 ANQGSEA. CDR3 bases: TGCAGCGCGGAAGGGGGAGTCTATGGCTACACCTTC. Translated, it gives CSAEGGVYGYTF. Full variable domain (missing parts from reference TRBV29-1 and TRBJ1-2): SAVISQKPSRDICQRGTSLTIQCQVDSQVTMMFWYRQQPGQSLTLIATANQGSEATYESGFVIDKFPISRPNLTFSTLTVSNMSPEDSSIYLCSAEGGVYGYTFGSGTRLTVV.

This clonotype was found a few times. The chain recombines TRBV7-2 with TRBJ2-7; TRBD2 matches at 15 bases. Germline CDR1 SGHTA, CDR2 FQGNSA. The CDR3 spans 17 residues. Trimming took 2 bases from V and 3 from J; bases not matched to a gene: 5. For the CDR3, the DNA is TGTGCCAGCAGCTTATGGGGACTAGCGGGGGGCCTCTACGAGCAGTACTTC. Translation gives CASSLWGLAGGLYEQYF.

Regarding this clonotype: A much larger clone differs from this one at a single base, so this may be a read error. The CDR3 sequence: CASSAIGTRFDEQCF. CDR3 nucleotide sequence: TGTGCCAGCAGCGCGATAGGGACGCGCTTCGACGAGCAGTGCTTC. The gene calls are TRBV14 and TRBJ2-7; D possibly matches TRBD1 or TRBD2 (5 bases each). The germline V gene encodes CDR1 SGHDN and CDR2 FVKESK. This CDR3 is 15 amino acids long.

In regard to this clonotype: A single base separates this from a much larger clone, so it may be a read error. This rearrangement joins TRBV2 to TRBJ1-2; D unclear. The CDR3 covers 19 residues. Germline CDR1 and CDR2: SNHLY and FYNNEI. This CDR3 reads CASSRPGIPQSLYRYGHTF. The CDR3 DNA reads TGTGCCAGCAGCCGCCCTGGGATCCCTCAATCTCTCTATCGATATGGCCACACCTTC.

This clonotype was detected ten times or more. J is TRBJ1-5 and V is TRBV12-3 or TRBV12-4; TRBD1 matches at 10 bases. The trim removed 6 bases at V and 4 bases at J, leaving 3 bases unmatched. There are 14 residues in the CDR3. CDR3 nucleotides: TGTGCCAGCAGCGGGACAGGGGCAAATCAGCCCCAGCATTTT. Translation gives CASSGTGANQPQHF.

This clonotype has ten or more counts. The genes are TRBV12-3 or TRBV12-4 and TRBJ1-2; D is possibly TRBD1 (6 bases). V was trimmed by 6 bases and J by 8 bases, leaving 13 bases between them. This CDR3 is built from 12 residues. CDR3 in DNA: TGTGCCAGCAGACAGGGTTTCGGAGGCTACACCTTC. Its translation is CASRQGFGGYTF.

The chain employs TRBV6-1 and TRBJ2-3; no firm D call. Germline loops: CDR1 MNHNS, CDR2 SASEGT. This CDR3 spans 13 amino acids. V was clipped by 5 bases and J by 2 bases, with 8 bases between them. This CDR3 reads CASSYRVTDTQYF. CDR3 nucleotides: TGTGCCAGCAGTTATCGGGTCACAGATACGCAGTATTTT.

This clonotype was observed a handful of times. The rearrangement uses TRBV19 and TRBJ1-5; the match to TRBD1 covers 8 bases. V lost 6 bases and J lost 6; bases outside the gene matches: 7. This CDR3 is 14 amino acids long. CDR1 and CDR2 from the germline V gene are LNHDA and SQIVND (reference sequence). CDR3 loop: CASRPNRGSQPQHF. The CDR3 DNA reads as TGTGCCAGTAGACCCAACAGGGGGAGTCAGCCCCAGCATTTT.

This chain uses TRBV25-1 with TRBJ1-1; TRBD1 matches 11 bases. The CDR3 length is 17 residues. Germline loops: CDR1 MGHDK, CDR2 SYGVNS. V was pared by 6 bases and J by 1 base, with 10 bases of the junction left unmatched. The CDR3 DNA sequence: TGTGCCAGCAGGGACAGGGGGCGATGGTCTGGGAACACTGAAGCTTTCTTT. It encodes CASRDRGRWSGNTEAFF.

This clonotype was detected ten times or more. The V call is TRBV20-1, the J call TRBJ1-2; D call uncertain. The V gene lost 0 bases and the J gene lost 8 bases, with 13 bases spanning the gap. This CDR3 region has 13 residues. CDR1 DFQATT and CDR2 SNEGSKA come from the germline V gene (reference sequence). CDR3 region: CSARDPQVGGYTF. As DNA, the CDR3 is TGCAGTGCTAGAGATCCTCAGGTCGGAGGCTACACCTTC.

The chain combines TRBV20-1 with TRBJ2-1; a possible D gene is TRBD1 (6 bases). V dropped 5 bases and J dropped 5 bases, with 10 bases sitting between them. The CDR3 runs 12 residues. Germline lookup yields CDR1 DFQATT and CDR2 SNEGSKA (reference sequence). The CDR3 region is CSALTGHNEQFF. CDR3 sequence (DNA): TGCAGTGCTTTGACAGGACACAATGAGCAGTTCTTC.

The gene calls are TRBV3-1 and TRBJ1-2; possible D gene TRBD1, 5 bases. CDR1 and CDR2 from the germline V gene are LGHDT and YNNKEL (reference sequence). The CDR3 contains 14 residues. Trimming cost V 3 bases and J 0 bases, with 8 bases left between them. The CDR3 loop is CASSQGVTNYGYTF. In nucleotides, the CDR3 is TGTGCCAGCAGCCAGGGGGTGACTAACTATGGCTACACCTTC.

V gene TRBV29-1 combines with J gene TRBJ2-7, with 9 bases aligning to TRBD2. The ends lost 7 bases at V and 4 bases at J; junction bases unmatched: 8. Germline lookup yields CDR1 SQVTM and CDR2 ANQGSEA. The CDR3 sequence is 13 residues long. CDR3 nucleotide sequence: TGCAGCGGCAAACTAGCGGGTTTTTACGAGCAGTACTTC. Translated, it gives CSGKLAGFYEQYF.

This clonotype was counted ten times or more. The rearrangement links TRBV2 to TRBJ1-2, with 9 positions matching TRBD1. Germline CDR1 SNHLY, CDR2 FYNNEI. The CDR3 runs to 16 residues. The V segment lost 5 bases and the J segment 1 base; nucleotides outside the gene matches: 8. The DNA for the CDR3 is TGTGCCAGCAGTAAACAGGGGGCCGCTGTTAACTATGGCTACACCTTC. Its translation: CASSKQGAAVNYGYTF.

The chain has TRBV11-2 and TRBJ2-1; the match to TRBD1 covers 7 bases. This CDR3 has 13 amino acids. With V trimmed by 3 bases and J by 6 bases, 2 bases remained unmatched. Germline CDR1 SGHAT, CDR2 FQNNGV. The CDR3 here is CASSFGQANEQFF. CDR3 in DNA: TGTGCCAGCAGCTTCGGACAGGCCAATGAGCAGTTCTTC.

At least ten counts were recorded for this clonotype. The chain recombines TRBV20-1 with TRBJ1-1, with 7 nucleotides matching TRBD1. The CDR3 runs to 15 residues. Germline V gene lookup returns CDR1 DFQATT and CDR2 SNEGSKA (reference sequence). V was pared by 5 bases and J by 1 base, with 10 bases of the junction left unmatched. CDR3 sequence (DNA): TGCAGTGCTCCTAGGGAGGGGGCGAAGAACACTGAAGCTTTCTTT. Protein sequence: CSAPREGAKNTEAFF.

This clonotype was picked up a small number of times. The chain recombines TRBV27 with TRBJ2-1; TRBD1 agrees at 8 bases. Germline CDR1 and CDR2: MNHEY and SMNVEV (reference sequence). The CDR3 covers 14 residues. V was pared by 6 bases and J by 6 bases, with 7 bases of the junction left unmatched. CDR3 in DNA: TGTGCCAGCAGCTCTCAGGGGGCCTTCAATGAGCAGTTCTTC. It is translated as CASSSQGAFNEQFF.

This clonotype was observed many times. The V and J genes are TRBV12-3 or TRBV12-4 and TRBJ2-7; D remains ambiguous. This CDR3 is 11 amino acids long. With 3 bases removed from V and 5 bases from J, the gap between germline ends came to 5 bases. The CDR3 sequence is CASSFGHEQYF. The CDR3 DNA sequence: TGTGCCAGCAGTTTTGGGCACGAGCAGTACTTC.

The table lists this clonotype with a few counts. The chain uses TRBV27 and TRBJ1-6; D is undetermined. Trimming took off 7 bases at V and 6 bases at J, with 10 bases between the two ends. This CDR3 comprises 13 residues. CDR1 is MNHEY, CDR2 SMNVEV, per germline (reference sequence). As DNA, the CDR3 is TGTGCCAGCACACCAGAGGTTAATTCACCCCTCCACTTT. Its protein is CASTPEVNSPLHF.

This clonotype showed up just a few times. The chain has TRBV5-4 and TRBJ1-2, with D perhaps matching TRBD1 (5 bases). The CDR3 has 15 residues. V lost 0 bases to trimming and J lost 3 bases, with 12 bases between them. Germline V CDR1 and CDR2: SGHNT, YYREEE (reference sequence). The chain's CDR3 is CASSLDPGRDYGYTF. As DNA, the CDR3 is TGTGCCAGCAGCTTGGATCCAGGGCGAGACTATGGCTACACCTTC.

Many counts were recorded for this clonotype. This chain links TRBV27 with TRBJ2-7, with D perhaps matching TRBD1 (5 bases). Trimming removed 4 bases from V and 3 bases from J, with 19 bases in between. CDR1 and CDR2 (germline): MNHEY, SMNVEV (reference sequence). The CDR3 has 16 residues. The CDR3 DNA reads as TGTGCCAGCAGTTCCCCTCTCCGGACATCCAACTACGAGCAGTACTTC. It is translated as CASSSPLRTSNYEQYF.

The table lists this clonotype with a few counts. The rearrangement links TRBV3-1 to TRBJ2-2, with D possibly TRBD2 on 6 matching bases. The germline CDR1 and CDR2 sequences are LGHDT and YNNKEL (reference sequence). This CDR3 comprises 18 residues. With 2 bases removed from V and 8 bases from J, the gap between germline ends came to 24 bases. The CDR3 protein is CASSQWSGDFGSGGELFF. In DNA form, the CDR3 reads TGTGCCAGCAGCCAATGGTCCGGGGACTTTGGGTCAGGTGGGGAGCTGTTTTTT.

In this sample, this clonotype turned up a few times. The chain is built from TRBV6-1 and TRBJ1-4; D ambiguous. The CDR3 totals 14 residues. V dropped 6 bases and J dropped 2 bases, with 10 bases sitting between them. Germline CDR1 is MNHNS and CDR2 is SASEGT. CDR3 nucleotides: TGTGCCAGCAGGTTTGGGATCACTAATGAAAAACTGTTTTTT. Protein sequence: CASRFGITNEKLFF.